This is a list of T cell receptor beta chains from one sample in a study of blood T cells in healthy people across ages. TCRdb recomputed calls from the 5' RACE reads with MiXCR, one row per CDR3 protein. The top ten hold 10% to 12% of the sample, which has about 1.6 million distinct CDR3 sequences, roughly 32% seen once. Material: blood. The receptors were gathered from a woman aged 25-40 years in good health. Both conserved end residues are part of each CDR3. The D gene is left open where the match is weak. Clone size is not always given. Where it is, it says once, few, many or a class for expanded clones.

CDR3nt	CDR3aa	v_gene	j_gene	abundance	d_gene
TGTGCCTGGACACAGGGGTCTAGTGGCAATCAGCCCCAGCATTTT	CAWTQGSSGNQPQHF	TRBV30	TRBJ1-5	.	TRBD1
TGCGCCAGCAGCTTGGGGCTCGCGGGAGGGCCGATAAGTGAGCAGTTCTTC	CASSLGLAGGPISEQFF	TRBV5-1	TRBJ2-1	.	TRBD2
TGTGCCAGCAGCCAAGCACCAGGGACAGGCTCCTACGAGCAGTACTTC	CASSQAPGTGSYEQYF	TRBV3-1	TRBJ2-7	.	TRBD1
TGTGCCAGTACTTTGCAGGGCCTCAATCAGCCCCAGCATTTT	CASTLQGLNQPQHF	TRBV19	TRBJ1-5	.	.
TGTGCCAGCAGCGCACTAGCGGGGACCACAGATACGCAGTATTTT	CASSALAGTTDTQYF	TRBV7-3	TRBJ2-3	.	TRBD2
TGTGCCAGCAGCCAAGCCGGGACAGGGGCTAGCACAGATACGCAGTATTTT	CASSQAGTGASTDTQYF	TRBV3-1	TRBJ2-3	few	TRBD1
TGTGCCAGTAGCTTGGGAGGACTAGCGGGAGGTCTCCGGAGGAATGAGCAGTTCTTC	CASSLGGLAGGLRRNEQFF	TRBV5-6	TRBJ2-1	.	TRBD2
TGCAGCGGGCTGGGGGGCAGGCACAATGAGCAGTTCTTC	CSGLGGRHNEQFF	TRBV29-1	TRBJ2-1	many	.
TGTGCCAGCTCACCAAGCAGCCCTCAAGAGACCCAGTACTTC	CASSPSSPQETQYF	TRBV18	TRBJ2-5	many	.
TGTGCCAGCAGCCCCACAGCTTCATTTAACTATGGCTACACCTTC	CASSPTASFNYGYTF	TRBV7-6	TRBJ1-2	few	.
TGTGCCAGCAGCTTAAGGGGAGGGGCTAGGGAGACCCAGTACTTC	CASSLRGGARETQYF	TRBV11-2	TRBJ2-5	.	TRBD2
TGCAGTGCTAGAGATTACGGGGAATCAGCTGGCTACACCTTC	CSARDYGESAGYTF	TRBV20-1	TRBJ1-2	.	.
TGCAGCGTGGAACAGGGATCCTACGAGCAGTACTTC	CSVEQGSYEQYF	TRBV29-1	TRBJ2-7	many	.
TGTGCCAGCAGTTATGAGGTGATTATCGGAGTGAACACTGAAGCTTTCTTT	CASSYEVIIGVNTEAFF	TRBV6-2/TRBV6-3	TRBJ1-1	.	.
TGCGCCAGCAGCCCCGACGGGAAATACAATGAGCAGTTCTTC	CASSPDGKYNEQFF	TRBV5-1	TRBJ2-1	.	.
TGCAGTGCTAGCTCAGGGGCCGGGGTGGGACAGCCCCAGCATTTT	CSASSGAGVGQPQHF	TRBV20-1	TRBJ1-5	few	.
TGCAGTGCTAGAGATTACGGGGGGGACTATAGCAATCAGCCCCAGCATTTT	CSARDYGGDYSNQPQHF	TRBV20-1	TRBJ1-5	.	.
TGCGCCAGCAGTGGAACCCGGGACGTCCTCAATGAGCAGTTCTTC	CASSGTRDVLNEQFF	TRBV10-1	TRBJ2-1	.	.
TGTGCCAGCAGCCAAGGGACAGGGTTTGACAATGAGCAGTTCTTC	CASSQGTGFDNEQFF	TRBV3-1	TRBJ2-1	.	TRBD1
TGTGCCAGCAGCTCCCGACGGTCAGGCGATCTCTCTGGGGCCAACGTCCTGACTTTC	CASSSRRSGDLSGANVLTF	TRBV7-9	TRBJ2-6	.	.
TGTGCCAGCAAAACGGCGGGAGAGGACAATGAGCAGTTCTTC	CASKTAGEDNEQFF	TRBV28	TRBJ2-1	few	TRBD2
TGTGCCAGCAGCCAAGATTTGGCTGGAGAGCTGTTTTTT	CASSQDLAGELFF	TRBV14	TRBJ2-2	.	.
TGTGCCAGTCAGGCGGGGACGCCGGTAGGCGAGCAGTACTTC	CASQAGTPVGEQYF	TRBV27	TRBJ2-7	many	.
TGTGCCAGCAGTTGGGGGACTAGCGGGAGTACGCAGTATTTT	CASSWGTSGSTQYF	TRBV27	TRBJ2-3	few	TRBD2
TGCGCCAGCAGCCAAGATCCGGCAGGGGATAACGAGCAGTACTTC	CASSQDPAGDNEQYF	TRBV4-1	TRBJ2-7	.	.
TGTGCCAGCAGTGAATTAGTAAGCGGGAGGACCGGGTCCACAGATACGCAGTATTTT	CASSELVSGRTGSTDTQYF	TRBV25-1	TRBJ2-3	few	TRBD2
TGTGCCAGCAGCTTAGCGGTGGGTGTTTCCACAGATACGCAGTATTTT	CASSLAVGVSTDTQYF	TRBV7-6	TRBJ2-3	few	.
TGTGCCAGCAGCCAAGTCGTAGGGGGGGAGACCCAGTACTTC	CASSQVVGGETQYF	TRBV14	TRBJ2-5	.	.
TGCAGCGTTGAGGGGACTAGCATTTACAATGAGCAGTTCTTC	CSVEGTSIYNEQFF	TRBV29-1	TRBJ2-1	.	TRBD2
TGCAGTGCAACAAGACAGGGGGGCGGCAAGCAGTACTTC	CSATRQGGGKQYF	TRBV20-1	TRBJ2-5	.	TRBD1
TGTGCCAGCTCAAAAAGACAGGGGCCTGTAGAGCCCCAGCATTTT	CASSKRQGPVEPQHF	TRBV18	TRBJ1-5	.	TRBD1
TGTGCCAGCAGTTATGGGGCCGAATCCAAAAACATTCAGTACTTC	CASSYGAESKNIQYF	TRBV6-2/TRBV6-3	TRBJ2-4	.	.
TGTGCCAGCAGTAGACAGGGAACAAACGACAATGAGCAGTTCTTC	CASSRQGTNDNEQFF	TRBV25-1	TRBJ2-1	.	TRBD1
TGTGCCAGCAGCGTAGGTGGATCGGGCATTCAGTACTTC	CASSVGGSGIQYF	TRBV9	TRBJ2-4	many	.
TGTGCCGGGGCGGCGGGGGGACACACAGATACGCAGTATTTT	CAGAAGGHTDTQYF	TRBV30	TRBJ2-3	.	TRBD2
TGTGCCAGCAGCGTAGTGGGACAGGGGGCTTACGAGCAGTACTTC	CASSVVGQGAYEQYF	TRBV9	TRBJ2-7	once	TRBD1
TGTGCCAGCAGCGTAGGCGGCTGGAAGGGTCCGAAAGAGACCCAGTACTTC	CASSVGGWKGPKETQYF	TRBV9	TRBJ2-5	.	.
TGCAGTGCTAGAGATTCTTACGGTAATTTGAACACTGAAGCTTTCTTT	CSARDSYGNLNTEAFF	TRBV20-1	TRBJ1-1	.	.
TGTGCCAGCAGTGGTACTAGCGGGGGGAAAAGTGAGCAGTTCTTC	CASSGTSGGKSEQFF	TRBV2	TRBJ2-1	once	TRBD2
TGTGCCACCAGCCCGGGGGCGGGCTACACCTTC	CATSPGAGYTF	TRBV15	TRBJ1-2	few	.